This entry is about one T cell receptor (beta chain). Its target is not known. Other nucleotide sequences from this sample produce the same CDR3. Sequencing used immunoSEQ multiplex PCR; TCRdb keeps in-frame clones, though not all of them. Among around 140,000 clones listed, 80% to 90% were seen once. The data stem from a study of T cell responses to AZD1222 COVID-19 vaccine. Overall study context: The study pooled second doses at about 4 or about 12 weeks.

V lost 5 bases and J 1 base, leaving 2 bases between the germline ends. CDR3 length equals 11 residues. Study findings and constraints: Spike-specific TCR breadth and depth went up after people got two AZD1222 doses.

The sequencing here drew on peripheral blood, taken on day 0 of AZD1222 vaccination. The sequence derives from an adult in good health. The J gene is TRBJ2-5, the V gene TRBV12-3 or TRBV12-4; D ambiguous. In DNA, the CDR3 is TGTGCCAGCAGTCTCCAAGAGACCCAGTACTTC. Residues: CASSLQETQYF.